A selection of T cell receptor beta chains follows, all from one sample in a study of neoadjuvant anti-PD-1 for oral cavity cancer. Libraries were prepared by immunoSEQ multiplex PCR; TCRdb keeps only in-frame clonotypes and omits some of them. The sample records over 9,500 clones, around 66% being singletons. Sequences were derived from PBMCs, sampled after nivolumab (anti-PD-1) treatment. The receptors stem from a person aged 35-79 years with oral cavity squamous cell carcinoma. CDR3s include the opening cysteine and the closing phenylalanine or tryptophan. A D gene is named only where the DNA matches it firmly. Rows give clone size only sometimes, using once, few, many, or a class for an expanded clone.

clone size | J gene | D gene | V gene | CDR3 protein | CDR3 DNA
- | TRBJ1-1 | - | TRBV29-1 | CSVVQGLTTEAFF | TGCAGCGTTGTGCAGGGGCTAACCACTGAAGCTTTCTTT
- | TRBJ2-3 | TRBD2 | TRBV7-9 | CASSFAGADTQYF | TGTGCCAGCAGCTTTGCGGGAGCCGATACGCAGTATTTT
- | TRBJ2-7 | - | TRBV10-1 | CASSGNRDYEQYF | TGCGCCAGCAGCGGTAACAGGGACTACGAGCAGTACTTC
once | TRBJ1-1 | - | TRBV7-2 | CASSLSTGATEAFF | TGTGCCAGCAGCTTAAGTACGGGGGCCACTGAAGCTTTCTTT
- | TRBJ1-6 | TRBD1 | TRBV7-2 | CASSIGTGIFNSPLHF | TGTGCCAGCAGCATCGGGACAGGGATTTTTAATTCACCCCTCCACTTT
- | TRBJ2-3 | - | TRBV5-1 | CASSLDGVSTDTQYF | TGCGCCAGCAGCTTGGACGGGGTTAGCACAGATACGCAGTATTTT
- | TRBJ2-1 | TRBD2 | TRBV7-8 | CASSLSFGGAFWNEQFF | TGTGCCAGCAGCCTCTCCTTCGGGGGGGCGTTTTGGAATGAGCAGTTCTTC
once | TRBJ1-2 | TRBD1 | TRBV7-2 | CASSLDTGAYGYTF | TGTGCCAGCAGCTTAGACACAGGGGCCTATGGCTACACCTTC
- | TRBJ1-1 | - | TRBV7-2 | CASSPGWGGAEAFF | TGTGCCAGCAGCCCTGGGTGGGGAGGCGCTGAAGCTTTCTTT
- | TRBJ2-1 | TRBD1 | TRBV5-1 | CASSLEQGLYNEQFF | TGCGCCAGCAGCTTGGAACAGGGGCTATACAATGAGCAGTTCTTC
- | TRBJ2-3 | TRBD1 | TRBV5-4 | CASSRGQGTDTQYF | TGTGCCAGCAGCCGGGGACAGGGCACAGATACGCAGTATTTT
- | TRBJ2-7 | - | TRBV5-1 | CASSLRAAYEQYF | TGCGCCAGCAGCTTGAGGGCAGCCTACGAGCAGTACTTC
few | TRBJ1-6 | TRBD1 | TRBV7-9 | CASSSSSGQGGSPLHF | TGTGCCAGCAGCTCCTCTTCGGGACAGGGGGGTTCACCCCTCCACTTT
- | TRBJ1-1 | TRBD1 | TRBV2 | CASSEALRGRGEAFF | TGTGCCAGCAGTGAAGCGCTTAGGGGGCGGGGTGAAGCTTTCTTT
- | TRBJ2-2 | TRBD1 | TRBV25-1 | CASSDFRTGTGELFF | TGTGCCAGCAGTGATTTTCGGACAGGGACCGGGGAGCTGTTTTTT
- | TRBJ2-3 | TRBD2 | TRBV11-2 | CASSFGTSGPDTQYF | TGTGCCAGCAGCTTCGGGACTAGCGGACCAGATACGCAGTATTTT
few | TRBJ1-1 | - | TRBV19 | CASSSTGTTEAFF | TGTGCCAGTAGTAGTACTGGGACCACTGAAGCTTTCTTT
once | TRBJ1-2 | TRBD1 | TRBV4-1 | CASSPLAVGQVGYGYTF | TGCGCCAGCAGCCCCCTGGCGGTGGGACAGGTGGGCTATGGCTACACCTTC
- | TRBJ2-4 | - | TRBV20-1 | CSASPKNIQYF | TGCAGTGCTAGTCCCAAAAACATTCAGTACTTC
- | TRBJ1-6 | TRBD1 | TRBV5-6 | CASSTGQGSNSPLHF | TGTGCCAGCAGCACGGGACAGGGGTCGAATTCACCCCTCCACTTT
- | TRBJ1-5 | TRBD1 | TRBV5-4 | CASSEDRVTQPQHF | TGTGCCAGCAGCGAAGACAGGGTAACTCAGCCCCAGCATTTT
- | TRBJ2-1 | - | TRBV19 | CASSILGRPGSYNEQFF | TGTGCCAGTAGTATCTTAGGGAGGCCAGGGTCCTACAATGAGCAGTTCTTC
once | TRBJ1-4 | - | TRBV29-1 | CSVETIGEKLFF | TGCAGCGTTGAAACTATAGGTGAAAAACTGTTTTTT
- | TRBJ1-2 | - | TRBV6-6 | CASSYPGYGYTF | TGTGCCAGCAGTTACCCAGGGTATGGCTACACCTTC
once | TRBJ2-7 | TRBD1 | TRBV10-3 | CAISDPGGFSYEQYF | TGTGCCATCAGTGATCCAGGGGGATTCTCCTACGAGCAGTACTTC
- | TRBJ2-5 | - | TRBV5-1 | CASSLEETQYF | TGCGCCAGCAGCTTGGAAGAGACCCAGTACTTC
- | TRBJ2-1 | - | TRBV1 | CTSSQGDRAGVANEQFF | TGCACCAGCAGCCAAGGGGACCGAGCGGGAGTCGCCAATGAGCAGTTCTTC
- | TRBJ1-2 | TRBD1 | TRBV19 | CASSRQGAVGYTF | TGTGCCAGTAGTAGACAGGGGGCTGTTGGCTACACCTTC
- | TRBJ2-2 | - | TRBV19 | CASRIGFGISTGELFF | TGTGCCAGTAGGATTGGGTTTGGGATATCGACCGGGGAGCTGTTTTTT
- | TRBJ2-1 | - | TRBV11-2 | CASSSRTRFNEQFF | TGTGCCAGCAGTTCCCGAACTAGATTCAATGAGCAGTTCTTC
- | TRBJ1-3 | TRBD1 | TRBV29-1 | CSVETGGIGNTIYF | TGCAGCGTTGAAACAGGGGGGATAGGAAACACCATATATTTT
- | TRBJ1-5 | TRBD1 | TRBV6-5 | CASSISPDRIQPQHF | TGTGCCAGCAGTATTAGCCCGGACAGGATTCAGCCCCAGCATTTT
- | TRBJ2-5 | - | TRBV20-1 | CSAGAGETQYF | TGCAGTGCCGGGGCGGGGGAGACCCAGTACTTC
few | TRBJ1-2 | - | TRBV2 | CASTRTQSDGYTF | TGTGCCAGCACCAGAACCCAATCGGATGGCTACACCTTC
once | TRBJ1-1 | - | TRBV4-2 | CASAQNRALNTEAFF | TGTGCCAGCGCCCAAAACAGGGCACTGAACACTGAAGCTTTCTTT
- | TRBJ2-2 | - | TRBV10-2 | CASSRVRGNTGELFF | TGCGCCAGCAGTCGAGTGAGAGGGAACACCGGGGAGCTGTTTTTT
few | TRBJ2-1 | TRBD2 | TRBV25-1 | CASSDAGTSVKQFF | TGTGCCAGCAGTGACGCCGGGACTAGCGTAAAGCAGTTCTTC
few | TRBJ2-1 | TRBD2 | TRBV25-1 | CASSARRGGNEQFF | TGTGCCAGCAGTGCGAGGCGGGGGGGCAATGAGCAGTTCTTC
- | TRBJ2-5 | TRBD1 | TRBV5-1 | CASSLSRTGGGETQYF | TGCGCCAGCAGCCTTTCTCGGACAGGGGGCGGAGAGACCCAGTACTTC
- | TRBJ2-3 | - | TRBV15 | CATSRRPGEDTQYF | TGTGCCACCAGCAGACGCCCAGGGGAGGATACGCAGTATTTT
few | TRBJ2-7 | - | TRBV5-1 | CASSIQALSYEQYF | TGCGCCAGCAGCATACAGGCCCTCTCCTACGAGCAGTACTTC
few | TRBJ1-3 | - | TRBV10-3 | CAISQGGGNTIYF | TGTGCCATCAGCCAGGGAGGGGGAAACACCATATATTTT
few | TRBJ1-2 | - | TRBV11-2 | CASSSQNVNYGYTF | TGTGCCAGCAGCTCACAGAATGTAAACTATGGCTACACCTTC
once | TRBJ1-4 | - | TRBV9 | CASSPRPGNEKLFF | TGTGCCAGCAGCCCCCGACCTGGTAATGAAAAACTGTTTTTT
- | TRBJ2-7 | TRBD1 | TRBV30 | CAWSSGQGGYEQYF | TGTGCCTGGAGTTCGGGACAGGGGGGCTACGAGCAGTACTTC
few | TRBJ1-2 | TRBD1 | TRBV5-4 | CASSLRTGGGGYTF | TGTGCCAGCAGCTTGAGGACAGGGGGCGGTGGCTACACCTTC
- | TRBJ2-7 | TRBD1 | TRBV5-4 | CASSWTGKQYF | TGTGCCAGCAGCTGGACAGGGAAGCAGTACTTC
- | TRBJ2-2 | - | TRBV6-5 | CASSSQGILNTGELFF | TGTGCCAGCAGTTCTCAGGGGATACTGAACACCGGGGAGCTGTTTTTT
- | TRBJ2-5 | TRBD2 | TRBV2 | CASSEELGGGKETQYF | TGTGCCAGCAGTGAGGAGCTGGGCGGGGGAAAAGAGACCCAGTACTTC
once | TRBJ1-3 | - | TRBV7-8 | CASSRRPEAGGNTIYF | TGTGCCAGCAGCCGTAGGCCCGAGGCAGGAGGAAACACCATATATTTT
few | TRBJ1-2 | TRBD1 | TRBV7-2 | CASSLSEGQAAYGYTF | TGTGCCAGCAGCTTAAGTGAGGGACAGGCTGCCTATGGCTACACCTTC
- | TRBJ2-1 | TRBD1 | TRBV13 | CASSLRQGARNEQFF | TGTGCCAGCAGCTTAAGACAGGGGGCGCGCAATGAGCAGTTCTTC
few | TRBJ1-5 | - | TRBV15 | CATSRDRALWGSNQPQHF | TGTGCCACCAGCAGAGACCGGGCCCTTTGGGGTAGCAATCAGCCCCAGCATTTT